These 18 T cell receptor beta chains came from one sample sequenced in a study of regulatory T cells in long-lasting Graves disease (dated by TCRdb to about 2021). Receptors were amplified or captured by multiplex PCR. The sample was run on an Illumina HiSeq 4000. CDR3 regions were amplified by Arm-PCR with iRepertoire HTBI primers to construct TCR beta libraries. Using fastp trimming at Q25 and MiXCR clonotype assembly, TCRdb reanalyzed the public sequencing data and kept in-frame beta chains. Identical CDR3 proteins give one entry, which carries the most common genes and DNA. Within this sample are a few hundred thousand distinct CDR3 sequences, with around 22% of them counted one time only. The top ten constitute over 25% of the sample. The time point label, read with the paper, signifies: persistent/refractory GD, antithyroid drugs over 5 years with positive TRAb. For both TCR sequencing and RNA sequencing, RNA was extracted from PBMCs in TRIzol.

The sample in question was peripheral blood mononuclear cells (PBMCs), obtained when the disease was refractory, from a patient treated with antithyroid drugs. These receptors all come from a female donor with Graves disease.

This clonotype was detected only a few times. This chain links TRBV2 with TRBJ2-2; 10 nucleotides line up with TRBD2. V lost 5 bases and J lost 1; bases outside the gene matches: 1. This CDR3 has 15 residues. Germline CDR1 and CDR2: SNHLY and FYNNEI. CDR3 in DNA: TGTGCCAGCAGTATAGCGGGGGGGAACACCGGGGAGCTGTTTTTT. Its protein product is CASSIAGGNTGELFF.

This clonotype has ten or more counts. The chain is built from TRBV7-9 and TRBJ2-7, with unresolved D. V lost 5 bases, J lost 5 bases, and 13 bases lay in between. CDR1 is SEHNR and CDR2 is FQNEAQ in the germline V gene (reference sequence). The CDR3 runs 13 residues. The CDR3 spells CASSLASGNEQYF. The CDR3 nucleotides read TGTGCCAGCAGCCTCGCCTCTGGCAACGAGCAGTACTTC.

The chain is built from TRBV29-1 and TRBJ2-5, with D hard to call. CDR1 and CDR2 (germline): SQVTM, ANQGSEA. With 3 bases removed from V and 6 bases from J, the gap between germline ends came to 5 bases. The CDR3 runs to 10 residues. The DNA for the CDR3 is TGCAGCGTTGAGTCCCAGACCCAGTACTTC. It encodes CSVESQTQYF.

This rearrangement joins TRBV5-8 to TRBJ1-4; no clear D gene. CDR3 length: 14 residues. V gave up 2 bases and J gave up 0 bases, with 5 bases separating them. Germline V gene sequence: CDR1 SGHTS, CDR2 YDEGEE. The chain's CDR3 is CASSFDATNEKLFF. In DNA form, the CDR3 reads TGTGCCAGCAGCTTCGATGCAACTAATGAAAAACTGTTTTTT.

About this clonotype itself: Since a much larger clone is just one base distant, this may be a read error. The CDR3 sequence is CASNYGGAEGYTF. In nucleotides, the CDR3 is TGTGCCAGCAATTACGGGGGGGCGGAAGGCTACACCTTC. The V and J genes are TRBV6-5 and TRBJ1-2, with D tentatively TRBD1 (6 bases). Germline CDR1 reads MNHEY; CDR2 reads SVGAGI. This CDR3 contains 13 residues.

The CDR3 nucleotides are TGTGCCAGTGGGCACCCGGAGGGCCAAGGCACCGGGGAGCTGTTTTTT. Its protein is CASGHPEGQGTGELFF. This chain links TRBV19 with TRBJ2-2, with a weak D call TRBD2 (6 bases). V lost 8 bases and J lost 4, with 20 bases in between. The CDR3 has 16 amino acids. Germline lookup yields CDR1 LNHDA and CDR2 SQIVND (reference sequence).

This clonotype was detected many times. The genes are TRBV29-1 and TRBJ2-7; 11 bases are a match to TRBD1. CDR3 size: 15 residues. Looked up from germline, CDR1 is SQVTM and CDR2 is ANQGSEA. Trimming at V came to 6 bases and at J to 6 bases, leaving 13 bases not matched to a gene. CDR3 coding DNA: TGCAGCGTACGTGCCGGGACAGGGGGGGTCGGCGAGCAGTACTTC. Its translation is CSVRAGTGGVGEQYF.

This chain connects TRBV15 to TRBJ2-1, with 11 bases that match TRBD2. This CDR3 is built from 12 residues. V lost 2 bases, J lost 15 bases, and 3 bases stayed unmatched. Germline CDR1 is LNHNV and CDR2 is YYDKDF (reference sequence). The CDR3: CATSRTSGSLFF. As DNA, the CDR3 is TGTGCCACCAGCAGAACTAGCGGGAGCCTGTTCTTC. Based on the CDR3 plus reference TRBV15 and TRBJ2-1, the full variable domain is DAMVIQNPRYQVTQFGKPVTLSCSQTLNHNVMYWYQQKSSQAPKLLFHYYDKDFNNEADTPDNFQSRRPNTSFCFLDIRSPGLGDTAMYLCATSRTSGSLFFGPGTRLTVL.

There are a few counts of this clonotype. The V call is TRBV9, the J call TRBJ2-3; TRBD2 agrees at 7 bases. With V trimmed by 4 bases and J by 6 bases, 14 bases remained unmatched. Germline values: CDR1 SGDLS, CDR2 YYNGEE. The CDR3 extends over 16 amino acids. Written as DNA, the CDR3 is TGTGCCAGCAGCACGAGTGAGCGGGATCCGACCGATACGCAGTATTTT. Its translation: CASSTSERDPTDTQYF. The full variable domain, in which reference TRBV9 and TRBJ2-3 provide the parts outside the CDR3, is DSGVTQTPKHLITATGQRVTLRCSPRSGDLSVYWYQQSLDQGLQFLIQYYNGEERAKGNILERFSAQQFPDLHSELNLSSLELGDSALYFCASSTSERDPTDTQYFGPGTRLTVL.

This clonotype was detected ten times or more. CDR3 protein: CASTLHNQQPQHF. CDR3 in DNA: TGTGCCAGCACCCTCCATAATCAACAGCCCCAGCATTTT. The V gene is TRBV7-2, the J gene TRBJ1-5, with no clear D. CDR1 and CDR2 (germline): SGHTA, FQGNSA. The CDR3 covers 13 residues. V shed 7 bases and J shed 7 bases, with 14 bases lying between them.

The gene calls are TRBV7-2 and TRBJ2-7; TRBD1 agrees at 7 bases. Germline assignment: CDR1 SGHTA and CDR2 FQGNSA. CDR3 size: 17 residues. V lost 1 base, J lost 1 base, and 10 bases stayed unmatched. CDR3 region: CASSLVRTGTASYEQYF. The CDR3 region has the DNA TGTGCCAGCAGCTTAGTGAGAACCGGGACAGCATCCTACGAGCAGTACTTC. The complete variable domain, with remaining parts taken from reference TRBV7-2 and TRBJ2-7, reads GAGVSQSPSNKVTEKGKDVELRCDPISGHTALYWYRQSLGQGLEFLIYFQGNSAPDKSGLPSDRFSAERTGGSVSTLTIQRTQQEDSAVYLCASSLVRTGTASYEQYFGPGTRLTVT.

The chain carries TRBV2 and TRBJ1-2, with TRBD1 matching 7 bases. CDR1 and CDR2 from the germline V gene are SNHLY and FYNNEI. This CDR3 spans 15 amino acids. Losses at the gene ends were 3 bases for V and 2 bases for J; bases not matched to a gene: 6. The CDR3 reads CASSDGTVTNYGYTF. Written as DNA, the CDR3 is TGTGCCAGCAGTGACGGGACAGTGACGAACTATGGCTACACCTTC.

The CDR3 DNA reads as TGCGCCAGCAGACCACAGGAAATCAACTATGGCTACACCTTC. Its protein product is CASRPQEINYGYTF. The rearrangement uses TRBV10-2 and TRBJ1-2; TRBD1 might be the D (5 bases). The CDR3 covers 14 residues. In germline, CDR1 is WSHSY, CDR2 SAAADI. With 6 bases removed from V and 2 bases from J, the gap between germline ends came to 13 bases.

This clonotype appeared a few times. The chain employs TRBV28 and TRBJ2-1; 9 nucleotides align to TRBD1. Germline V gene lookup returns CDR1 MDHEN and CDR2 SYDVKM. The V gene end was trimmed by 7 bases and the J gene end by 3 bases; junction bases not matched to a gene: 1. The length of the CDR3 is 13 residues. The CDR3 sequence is CASTDRGYNEQFF. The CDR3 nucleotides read TGTGCCAGCACGGACAGGGGCTACAATGAGCAGTTCTTC.

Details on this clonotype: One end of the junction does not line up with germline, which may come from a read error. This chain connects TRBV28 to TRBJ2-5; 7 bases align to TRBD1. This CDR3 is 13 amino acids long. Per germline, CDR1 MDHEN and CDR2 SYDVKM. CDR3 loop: CTSSMGTEETQYF. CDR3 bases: TGTACCAGCAGTATGGGGACAGAAGAGACCCAGTACTTC.

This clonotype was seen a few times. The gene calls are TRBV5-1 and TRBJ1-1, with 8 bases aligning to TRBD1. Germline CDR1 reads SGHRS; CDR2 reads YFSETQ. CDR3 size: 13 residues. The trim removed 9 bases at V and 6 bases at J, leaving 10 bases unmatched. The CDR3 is CATRQGKGSEAFF. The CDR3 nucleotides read TGCGCCACCCGACAGGGGAAAGGTTCTGAAGCTTTCTTT.

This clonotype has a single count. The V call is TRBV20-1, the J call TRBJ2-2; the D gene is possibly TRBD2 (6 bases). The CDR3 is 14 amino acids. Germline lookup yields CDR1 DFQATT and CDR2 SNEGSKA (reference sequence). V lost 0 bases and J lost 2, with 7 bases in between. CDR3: CSARELANTGELFF. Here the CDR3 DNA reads TGCAGTGCTAGAGAACTAGCCAACACCGGGGAGCTGTTTTTT.

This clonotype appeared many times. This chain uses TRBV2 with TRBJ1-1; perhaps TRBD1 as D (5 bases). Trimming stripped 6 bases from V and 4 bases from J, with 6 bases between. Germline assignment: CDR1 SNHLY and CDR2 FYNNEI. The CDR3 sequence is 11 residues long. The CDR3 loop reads CASRGGTEAFF. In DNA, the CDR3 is TGTGCCAGCAGGGGGGGCACTGAAGCTTTCTTT.